Each of the 5 T cell receptor beta chains below was sequenced from the same sample in a study of cytomegalovirus exposure and HLA in healthy donors. PCR amplification relied on 60 Vbeta primers (plus 13 Jbeta primers). Clones were sequenced by immunoSEQ multiplex PCR, and TCRdb holds only the in-frame ones, with some missing. Counted here are 150,000 to 200,000 clones, 75% to 90% occurring once; the ten biggest clones make up 7.5% to 10%. Sequencing used PBMCs. These receptors all come from a man aged 18 to 30 in good health and CMV-seropositive.

The chain's CDR3 is CASSARQGHSDGYTF. Written as DNA, the CDR3 is TGTGCCAGCTCAGCAAGACAGGGGCATTCGGATGGCTACACCTTC. This chain links TRBV18 with TRBJ1-2, with 8 bases that match TRBD1. J gave up 6 bases and V 5 bases, and 11 bases lay outside the gene matches. The CDR3 extends over 15 amino acids. The germline V gene has CDR1 KGHSH and CDR2 LQKENI.

The rearrangement joins TRBV5-6 to TRBJ1-5, with unresolved D. Germline V gene data show CDR1 as SGHDT and CDR2 as YYEEEE. V lost 0 bases, J lost 3 bases, and 13 bases lay in between. This CDR3 comprises 16 residues. CDR3 bases: TGTGCCAGCAGCTTGGCCTTGGGAGGGAACAATCAGCCCCAGCATTTT. Translated: CASSLALGGNNQPQHF.

This sequence joins TRBV9 and TRBJ2-2; D might be TRBD1 (6 bases). Germline V gives CDR1 SGDLS, CDR2 YYNGEE. The CDR3 runs 16 residues. The V gene lost 4 bases and the J gene lost 1 base, with 14 bases spanning the gap. As DNA, the CDR3 is TGTGCCAGCAGCTTAACGACAGGAAAGAACACCGGGGAGCTGTTTTTT. Its translation is CASSLTTGKNTGELFF.

This chain uses TRBV14 with TRBJ1-2; tentatively, D is TRBD1 (6 bases). Trimming shortened V by 4 bases and J by 5 bases, and 17 bases separated the two germline ends. This CDR3 is 15 amino acids long. Germline CDR1 is SGHDN and CDR2 is FVKESK. The CDR3 DNA reads TGTGCCAGCAGCCGAGGATTTGGGGGGGCATATGGCTACACCTTC. Protein product: CASSRGFGGAYGYTF.

In nucleotides, the CDR3 is TGTGCCAGCAGTGGGGAGACTACTAGCGGGGGGGCCGTGGAGCTGTTTTTT. Translated, it gives CASSGETTSGGAVELFF. The rearrangement uses TRBV2 and TRBJ2-2; 13 bases are a match to TRBD2. V lost 4 bases to trimming and J lost 10 bases; unmatched junction nucleotides: 12. Germline assignment: CDR1 SNHLY and CDR2 FYNNEI. CDR3 size: 17 residues.